This T cell receptor (beta chain) appears in the sequencing data of a study of siplizumab effects on memory and regulatory T cells. Study findings and constraints: Naive T cells appeared more varied than memory cells and looked like key alloresponse contributors.

TCRdb's copy holds only in-frame clones and misses some; the assay was immunoSEQ multiplex PCR. The sample has tens of thousands of clones, roughly 90% seen once. As to this clone: Its antigen is as yet unknown.

Germline V lookup: CDR1 GTSNPN, CDR2 SVGIG (reference sequence). This CDR3 has 14 residues. Between the trimmed V and J ends, which lost 4 bases and 5 bases, there was a span of 17 bases. The chain has TRBV30 and TRBJ2-5; possibly TRBD2 for D (6 bases). The receptor was derived from a human donor in good health. Sequencing was performed on naive CD8+ T cells sorted from blood. Here the CDR3 reads CAWIPRDRRETQYF. DNA of the CDR3: TGTGCCTGGATACCGCGGGACCGGCGGGAGACCCAGTACTTC.